The clone carrying this TCR beta chain came up a few times. Its antigen is undetermined. The data belong to a study of T-cell memory formation after mild COVID-19. Study results and caveats: Pre-infection memory contained some responding clones, which suggested that cross-reactive memory had joined. Mostly located in CM and EM were contracting CD4+ clones, with contracting CD8+ clones located in EMRA. Later expanders leaned toward CD4+, whereas clones contracting from day 15 to 85 were balanced CD4/CD8.

V lost 6 bases, J lost 7 bases, and 12 bases lay in between. CDR3 length equals 13 residues. TCRdb ran MiXCR on the 5' RACE reads and lists one entry per CDR3 protein. The repertoire holds more than 450,000 distinct CDR3 sequences, with about 20% as singletons. This clonotype originated in an adult woman who had mild COVID-19 (a few samples of this study predate the infection). Cell type and time point are not known. Sample: PBMCs or a T cell subset sorted from them (not recorded which). This chain uses TRBV12-3 or TRBV12-4 with TRBJ1-4; D is perhaps TRBD1 (6 bases). DNA for the CDR3: TGTGCCAGCAGGGACAGCACAGCTGAAAAACTGTTTTTT. Protein sequence: CASRDSTAEKLFF.